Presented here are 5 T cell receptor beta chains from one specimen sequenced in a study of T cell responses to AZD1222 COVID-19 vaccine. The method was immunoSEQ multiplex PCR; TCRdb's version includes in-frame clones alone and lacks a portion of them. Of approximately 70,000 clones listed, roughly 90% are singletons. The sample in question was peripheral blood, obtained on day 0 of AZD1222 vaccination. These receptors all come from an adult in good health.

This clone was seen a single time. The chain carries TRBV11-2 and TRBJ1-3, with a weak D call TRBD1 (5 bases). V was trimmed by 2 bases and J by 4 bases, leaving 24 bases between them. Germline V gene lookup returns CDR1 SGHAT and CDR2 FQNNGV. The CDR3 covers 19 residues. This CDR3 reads CASSLRGAGGPGQGNTIYF. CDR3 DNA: TGTGCCAGCAGCTTAAGGGGTGCCGGAGGGCCGGGGCAAGGAAACACCATATATTTT.

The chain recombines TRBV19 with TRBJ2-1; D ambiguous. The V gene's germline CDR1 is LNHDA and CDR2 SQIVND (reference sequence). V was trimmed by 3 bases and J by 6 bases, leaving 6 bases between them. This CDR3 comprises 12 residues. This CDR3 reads CASSIWPNEQFF. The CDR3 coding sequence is TGTGCCAGTAGTATTTGGCCCAATGAGCAGTTCTTC.

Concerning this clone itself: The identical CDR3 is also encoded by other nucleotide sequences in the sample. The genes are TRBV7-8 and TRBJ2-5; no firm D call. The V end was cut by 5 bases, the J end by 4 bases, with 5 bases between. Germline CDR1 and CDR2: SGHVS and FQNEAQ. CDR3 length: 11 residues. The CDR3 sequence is CASSQGETQYF. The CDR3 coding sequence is TGTGCCAGCAGCCAAGGAGAGACCCAGTACTTC.

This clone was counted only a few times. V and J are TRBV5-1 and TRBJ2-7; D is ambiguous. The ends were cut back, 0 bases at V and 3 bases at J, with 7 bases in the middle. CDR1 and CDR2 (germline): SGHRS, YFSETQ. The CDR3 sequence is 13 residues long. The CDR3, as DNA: TGCGCCAGCAGCTTGGCCGTAAGCTACGAGCAGTACTTC. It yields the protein CASSLAVSYEQYF.

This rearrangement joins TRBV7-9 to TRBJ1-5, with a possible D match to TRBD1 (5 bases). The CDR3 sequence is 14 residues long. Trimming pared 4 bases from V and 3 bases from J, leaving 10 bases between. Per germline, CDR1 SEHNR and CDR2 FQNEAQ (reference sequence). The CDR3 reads CASSWGGFNQPQHF. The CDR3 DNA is TGTGCCAGCAGCTGGGGGGGGTTCAATCAGCCCCAGCATTTT.